This is a list of T cell receptor beta chains from one sample in a study of cytomegalovirus exposure and HLA in healthy donors. The table came from immunoSEQ multiplex PCR; TCRdb's copy has only in-frame clones and leaves some out. The sample includes approximately 120,000 clones. The sequencing input was PBMCs. The receptor set was obtained from a young man in good health and CMV-seronegative. Both conserved end residues are part of each CDR3. Each record gives: CDR3 protein, CDR3 DNA, J gene, D gene, V gene. The D gene is left open where the match is weak.

CDR3 protein: CASGEDSNNEQFF; CDR3 DNA: TGTGCCAGCGGTGAGGACTCTAACAATGAGCAGTTCTTC; J gene: TRBJ2-1; D gene: .; V gene: TRBV6-5
CDR3 protein: CASSPKGGANTEAFF; CDR3 DNA: TGTGCCAGCAGCCCCAAAGGTGGAGCGAACACTGAAGCTTTCTTT; J gene: TRBJ1-1; D gene: .; V gene: TRBV14
CDR3 protein: CASSGGRGASYEQYF; CDR3 DNA: TGTGCCAGCAGCGGGGGCAGGGGGGCCTCCTACGAGCAGTACTTC; J gene: TRBJ2-7; D gene: .; V gene: TRBV6-1
CDR3 protein: CASSEEEAGFNQPQHF; CDR3 DNA: TGTGCCAGCAGTGAAGAAGAGGCAGGGTTTAATCAGCCCCAGCATTTT; J gene: TRBJ1-5; D gene: .; V gene: TRBV2
CDR3 protein: CASSHGQEWSMAKNIQYF; CDR3 DNA: TGTGCCAGCAGCCATGGACAGGAGTGGAGTATGGCCAAAAACATTCAGTACTTC; J gene: TRBJ2-4; D gene: TRBD1; V gene: TRBV7-2
CDR3 protein: CASRYGGGGDTQYF; CDR3 DNA: TGTGCCAGCAGGTACGGGGGAGGAGGAGATACGCAGTATTTT; J gene: TRBJ2-3; D gene: .; V gene: TRBV6-5
CDR3 protein: CASRSRTRAYEQYF; CDR3 DNA: TGTGCCAGCCGAAGTAGGACGCGGGCGTACGAGCAGTACTTC; J gene: TRBJ2-7; D gene: .; V gene: TRBV5-6
CDR3 protein: CASSSQGAIYEQYF; CDR3 DNA: TGTGCCAGCAGCTCACAGGGGGCGATCTACGAGCAGTACTTC; J gene: TRBJ2-7; D gene: TRBD1; V gene: TRBV7-9
CDR3 protein: CASSQIAAEAYNEQFF; CDR3 DNA: TGTGCCAGCAGCCAAATCGCCGCTGAGGCCTACAATGAGCAGTTCTTC; J gene: TRBJ2-1; D gene: .; V gene: TRBV4-2
CDR3 protein: CSVDVWDRNSYEQYF; CDR3 DNA: TGCAGCGTTGATGTTTGGGACAGGAACTCCTACGAGCAGTACTTC; J gene: TRBJ2-7; D gene: TRBD1; V gene: TRBV29-1
CDR3 protein: CASRSLRQGWTEQYF; CDR3 DNA: TGTGCCAGCCGTTCACTCCGACAGGGGTGGACCGAGCAGTACTTC; J gene: TRBJ2-7; D gene: TRBD1; V gene: TRBV11-2
CDR3 protein: CASSEGLAYEQYF; CDR3 DNA: TGCGCCAGCAGTGAGGGCCTAGCTTACGAGCAGTACTTC; J gene: TRBJ2-7; D gene: .; V gene: TRBV10-2
CDR3 protein: CATSRGASNQPQHF; CDR3 DNA: TGTGCCACCAGCCGCGGCGCCAGCAATCAGCCCCAGCATTTT; J gene: TRBJ1-5; D gene: .; V gene: TRBV15